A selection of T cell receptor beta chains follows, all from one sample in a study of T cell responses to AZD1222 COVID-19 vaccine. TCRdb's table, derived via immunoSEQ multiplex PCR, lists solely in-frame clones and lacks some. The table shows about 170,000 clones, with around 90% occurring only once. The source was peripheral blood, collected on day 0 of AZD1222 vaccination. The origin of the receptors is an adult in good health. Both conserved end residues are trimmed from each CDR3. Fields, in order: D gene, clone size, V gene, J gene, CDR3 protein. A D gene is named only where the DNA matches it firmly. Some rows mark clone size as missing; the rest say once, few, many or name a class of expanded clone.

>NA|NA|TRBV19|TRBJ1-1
ASTAPMNTEAF
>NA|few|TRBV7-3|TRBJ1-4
ASSLRCGTLGGLF
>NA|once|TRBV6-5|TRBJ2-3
ASKSPSGTDTQY
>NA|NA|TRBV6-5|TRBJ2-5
ASSYSPGQKETQY
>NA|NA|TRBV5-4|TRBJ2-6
ASSLGIGANVLT
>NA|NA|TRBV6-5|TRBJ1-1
ATGGRVEAF
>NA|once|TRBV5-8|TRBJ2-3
ASSFLFGDTQY
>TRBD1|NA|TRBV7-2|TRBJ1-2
ASGPRTGGDYGYT
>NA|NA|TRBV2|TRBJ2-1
ASSEEAGASYNEQF
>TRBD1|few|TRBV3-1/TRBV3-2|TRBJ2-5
ASSPGQVQQETQY
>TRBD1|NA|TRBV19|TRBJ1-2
ASRQTTGIGGYT
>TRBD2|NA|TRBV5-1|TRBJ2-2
ASSLLALTGELF
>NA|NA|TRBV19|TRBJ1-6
ASSTGPGNSPLH
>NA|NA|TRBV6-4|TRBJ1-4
ASSWPPGGEKLF
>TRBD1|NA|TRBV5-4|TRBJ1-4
ASSSTGLEEKLF
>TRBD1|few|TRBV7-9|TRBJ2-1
ASSSWTGPYNEQF
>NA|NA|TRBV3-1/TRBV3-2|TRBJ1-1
ASSQGTGTPQGRAF
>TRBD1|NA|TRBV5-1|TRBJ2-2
ASSPGQPNTGELF
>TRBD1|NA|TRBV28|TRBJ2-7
ASGLTGWNEQY
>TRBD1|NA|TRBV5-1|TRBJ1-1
ASRSGTGTEAF
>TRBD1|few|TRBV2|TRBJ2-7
ATRGRQELTYEQY
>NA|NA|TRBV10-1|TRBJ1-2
ASSESRNYGYT
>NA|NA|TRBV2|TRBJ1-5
ASRGRRLVVGGRPTQPQH
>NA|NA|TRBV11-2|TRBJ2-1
ASSSPPLSSYNEQF
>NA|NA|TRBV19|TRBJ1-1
ASSIPGARTEAF
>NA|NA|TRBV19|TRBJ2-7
ASSKTQTSGEQY
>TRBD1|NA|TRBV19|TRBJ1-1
ASTWTGTNTEAF
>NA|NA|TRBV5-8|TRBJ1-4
ASSLGLSDNEKLF
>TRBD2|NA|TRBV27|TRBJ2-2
ASSSTSHEGPGELF
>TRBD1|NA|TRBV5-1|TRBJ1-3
ASSLGRGGASDTIY
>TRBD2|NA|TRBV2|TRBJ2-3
ASRREVTPDTQY
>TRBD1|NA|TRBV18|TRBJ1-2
ASSPGETGGDYT
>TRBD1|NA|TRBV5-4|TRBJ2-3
ASSRTGGRDTQY
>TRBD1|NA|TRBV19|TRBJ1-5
ASSITGTGGGKPQH
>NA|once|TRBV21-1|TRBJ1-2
ASSKRIQAPANYGYT
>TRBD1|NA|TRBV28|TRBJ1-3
ASSQWTGRGNTIY
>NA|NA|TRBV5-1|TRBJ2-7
ASSLGATGSREQY
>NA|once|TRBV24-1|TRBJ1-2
ATSDHGTTANYGYT
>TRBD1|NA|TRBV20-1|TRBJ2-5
SAVGQLAY
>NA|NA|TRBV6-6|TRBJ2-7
ASRNGAYEQY
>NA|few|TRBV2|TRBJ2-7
ASSLGGGTGSYEQY
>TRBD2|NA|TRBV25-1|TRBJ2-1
ASSELIAGGYNEQF
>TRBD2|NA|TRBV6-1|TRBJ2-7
ASSEGLGGSSYEQY
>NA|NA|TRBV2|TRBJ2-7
ASSEDDIGVQY
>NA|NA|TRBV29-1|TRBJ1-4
SVGGPREGEPTNEKLF
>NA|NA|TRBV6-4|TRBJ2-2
ASSETGTGELF
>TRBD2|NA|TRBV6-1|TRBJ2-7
ASSEVMTSGTYEQY
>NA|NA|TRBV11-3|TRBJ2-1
ASSPPSSYNEQF